This T cell receptor beta chain emerged from a study of blood T cell repertoires in COVID-19. Overall study: Whether acute or convalescent, the COVID-19 samples came from the United States, Italy and Spain. In each case, the material was cDNA or gDNA derived from T cells, B-cell-depleted T cells, or PBMCs.

The CDR3 extends over 15 amino acids. CDR1 and CDR2 from the germline V gene are MGHRA and YSYEKL. V dropped 10 bases and J dropped 3 bases, with 19 bases sitting between them. Per the study methods: For nucleated cells, counts were estimated from reference gene primer amplification. The data were produced by immunoSEQ multiplex PCR, yet TCRdb's version contains in-frame clones alone and is incomplete. V and J calls plus clone size are reproduced from that table; the DNA served to infer D and trimming. The sample includes about 220,000 clones, approximately 80% of them seen just once. The sequence derives from a man aged 25 to 40 with active or convalescent COVID-19. J is TRBJ2-1 and V is TRBV4-1; perhaps TRBD2 as D (6 bases). Sequencing input: peripheral blood. CDR3 coding DNA: TGCGCCACATCATTGGGGACGGGGGTCTACAATGAGCAGTTCTTC. Its protein is CATSLGTGVYNEQFF.